These 9 T cell receptor beta chains came from one sample sequenced in a study of Ad26.COV2.S vaccination and SARS-CoV-2 variants. The treatment is: 15 to 20 received Ad26.COV2.S at low or high dose, single or two shots; several received placebo; per-sample allocation not given. Samples were taken on day 63 after the first vaccine or placebo injection. Clones were sequenced by immunoSEQ multiplex PCR, and TCRdb holds only the in-frame ones, with some missing. In the table there are 450,000 to 550,000 clones, approximately 89% of which are singletons. Sequences were derived from peripheral blood, sampled in a trial of Ad26.COV2.S vaccine versus placebo. The source of these receptors is a person between 18 and 65 years old who received the Ad26.COV2.S COVID-19 vaccine or a placebo.

In regard to this clone: Other DNA sequences within the sample encode an identical CDR3. The CDR3 DNA sequence: TGCGCCAGCAGCTTGGCCGGCAGGGGTTACGAGCAGTACTTC. It is translated as CASSLAGRGYEQYF. The chain joins TRBV5-1 to TRBJ2-7, with a tentative D call TRBD1 (6 bases). The CDR3 spans 14 residues. Trimming pared 0 bases from V and 4 bases from J, leaving 11 bases between. CDR1 and CDR2 (germline): SGHRS, YFSETQ.

This sequence joins TRBV10-3 and TRBJ2-3, with a tentative D call TRBD2 (7 bases). This CDR3 comprises 13 residues. CDR1 and CDR2 (germline): ENHRY, SYGVKD. CDR3 coding DNA: TGTGCGGCGGGGGCGTTGAGCACAGATACGCAGTATTTT. Translation gives CAAGALSTDTQYF.

This clone came up once. The V and J genes are TRBV7-9 and TRBJ1-1; tentatively, D is TRBD1 (5 bases). The CDR3 spans 13 residues. CDR1 is SEHNR, CDR2 FQNEAQ, per germline (reference sequence). The ends were cut back, 1 base at V and 3 bases at J, with 6 bases in the middle. The CDR3 region is CASSLVRDTEAFF. The CDR3 DNA reads as TGTGCCAGCAGCTTAGTCAGGGACACTGAAGCTTTCTTT. Filled out from reference TRBV7-9 and TRBJ1-1, the complete variable domain reads DTGVSQNPRHKITKRGQNVTFRCDPISEHNRLYWYRQTLGQGPEFLTYFQNEAQLEKSRLLSDRFSAERPKGSFSTLEIQRTEQGDSAMYLCASSLVRDTEAFFGQGTRLTVV.

V gene TRBV6-5 combines with J gene TRBJ1-1; a weak D match, TRBD1 (5 bases). The CDR3 loop spans 15 amino acids. Germline V gene lookup returns CDR1 MNHEY and CDR2 SVGAGI. Trimming shortened V by 0 bases and J by 3 bases, and 11 bases separated the two germline ends. The CDR3 DNA follows: TGTGCCAGCAGTTACTCGTCAGAGGGGTACACTGAAGCTTTCTTT. It specifies CASSYSSEGYTEAFF.

This chain uses TRBV7-2 with TRBJ2-2, with no clear D. The CDR3 is made up of 14 amino acids. The germline CDR1 and CDR2 sequences are SGHTA and FQGNSA. V dropped 1 base and J dropped 7 bases, with 10 bases sitting between them. The CDR3 coding sequence is TGTGCCAGCAGCTTAGGCCCAGCTTACGGGGAGCTGTTTTTT. Its protein is CASSLGPAYGELFF.

As DNA, the CDR3 is TGCGGTACAGGGGGTAGTGAAAAACTGTTTTTT. This codes for CGTGGSEKLFF. V and J are TRBV29-1 and TRBJ1-4; TRBD1 matches 8 bases. Germline lookup yields CDR1 SQVTM and CDR2 ANQGSEA. The length of the CDR3 is 11 residues.

J is TRBJ2-7 and V is TRBV3-1 (or the pseudogene TRBV3-2); D is tentatively TRBD1 or TRBD2 (5 bases each). The CDR3 totals 15 residues. Per the germline V gene, CDR1 is LGHDT and CDR2 is YNNKEL (reference sequence). Trimming cost V 0 bases and J 9 bases, with 18 bases left between them. The CDR3 spells CASSQDAVGGRGQYF. Here the CDR3 DNA reads TGTGCCAGCAGCCAAGATGCAGTCGGAGGAAGGGGGCAGTACTTC.

This chain links TRBV29-1 with TRBJ2-7, with D perhaps TRBD2 (5 bases). With 7 bases removed from V and 4 bases from J, the gap between germline ends came to 11 bases. Per germline, CDR1 SQVTM and CDR2 ANQGSEA. The CDR3 loop spans 11 amino acids. The CDR3 DNA reads as TGCAGCGCCGCGGGCGTTTACGAGCAGTACTTC. Translation gives CSAAGVYEQYF.

This clone showed up just once. The gene calls are TRBV18 and TRBJ2-5; tentative D call: TRBD2 (5 bases). V gave up 2 bases and J gave up 5 bases, with 12 bases separating them. The CDR3 is 14 residues long. The germline CDR1 and CDR2 sequences are KGHSH and LQKENI. CDR3 nucleotide sequence: TGTGCCAGCTCACCAGGGTCTCCGGGGGAGACCCAGTACTTC. Translating it yields CASSPGSPGETQYF.